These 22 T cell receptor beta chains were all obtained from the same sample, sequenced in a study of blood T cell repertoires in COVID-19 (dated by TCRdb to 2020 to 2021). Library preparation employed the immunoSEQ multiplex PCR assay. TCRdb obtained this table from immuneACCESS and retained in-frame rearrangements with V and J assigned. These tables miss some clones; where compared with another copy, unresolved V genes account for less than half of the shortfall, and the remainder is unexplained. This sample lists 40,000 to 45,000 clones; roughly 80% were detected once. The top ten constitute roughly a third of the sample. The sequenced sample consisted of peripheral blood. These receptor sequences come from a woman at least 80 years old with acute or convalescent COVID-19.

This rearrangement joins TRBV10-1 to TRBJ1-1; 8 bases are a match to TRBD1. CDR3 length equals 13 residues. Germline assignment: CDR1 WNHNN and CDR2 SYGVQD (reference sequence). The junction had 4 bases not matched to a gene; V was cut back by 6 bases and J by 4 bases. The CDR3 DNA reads TGCGCCAGCAGCAGCGACAGGGGCACTGAAGCTTTCTTT. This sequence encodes CASSSDRGTEAFF.

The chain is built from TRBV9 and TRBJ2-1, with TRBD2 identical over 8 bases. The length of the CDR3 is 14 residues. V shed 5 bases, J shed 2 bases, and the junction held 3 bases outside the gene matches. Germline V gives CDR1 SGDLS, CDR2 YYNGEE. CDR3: CASSMREAYNEQFF. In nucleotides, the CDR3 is TGTGCCAGCAGTATGCGGGAGGCCTACAATGAGCAGTTCTTC.

The CDR3 loop reads CASGPRTELGQPQHF. The CDR3 DNA follows: TGTGCCAGCGGACCTCGGACGGAACTAGGGCAGCCCCAGCATTTT. V usage is TRBV5-5 and J usage is TRBJ1-5; no clear D. This CDR3 is 15 amino acids long. V lost 7 bases, J lost 7 bases, and 21 bases lay in between. CDR1 and CDR2 (germline): SGHKS, YYEKEE (reference sequence). The full variable domain, its missing parts supplied by reference TRBV5-5 and TRBJ1-5, is DAGVTQSPTHLIKTRGQQVTLRCSPISGHKSVSWYQQVLGQGPQFIFQYYEKEERGRGNFPDRFSARQFPNYSSELNVNALLLGDSALYLCASGPRTELGQPQHFGDGTRLSIL.

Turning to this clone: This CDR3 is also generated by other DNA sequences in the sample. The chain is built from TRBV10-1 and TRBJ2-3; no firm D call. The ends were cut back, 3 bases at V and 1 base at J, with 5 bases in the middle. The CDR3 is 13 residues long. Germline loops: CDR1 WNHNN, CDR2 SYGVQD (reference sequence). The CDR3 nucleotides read TGCGCCAGCAGTGAACCGGGCACAGATACGCAGTATTTT. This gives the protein CASSEPGTDTQYF.

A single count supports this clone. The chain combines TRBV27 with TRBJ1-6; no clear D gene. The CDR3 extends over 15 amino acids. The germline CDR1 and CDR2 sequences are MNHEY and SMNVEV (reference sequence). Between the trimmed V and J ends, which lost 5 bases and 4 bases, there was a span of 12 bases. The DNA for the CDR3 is TGTGCCAGCAGTGCCCCGCCGGGTTATAATTCACCCCTCCACTTT. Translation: CASSAPPGYNSPLHF.

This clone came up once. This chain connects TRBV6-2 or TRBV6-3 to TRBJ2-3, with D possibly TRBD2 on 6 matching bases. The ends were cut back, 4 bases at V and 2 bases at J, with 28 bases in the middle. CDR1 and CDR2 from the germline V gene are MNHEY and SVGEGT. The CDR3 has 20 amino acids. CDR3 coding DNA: TGTGCCAGCAGTTCCCGGGAGCCCGCCGCCTATGCGCAGAACACAGATACGCAGTATTTT. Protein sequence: CASSSREPAAYAQNTDTQYF.

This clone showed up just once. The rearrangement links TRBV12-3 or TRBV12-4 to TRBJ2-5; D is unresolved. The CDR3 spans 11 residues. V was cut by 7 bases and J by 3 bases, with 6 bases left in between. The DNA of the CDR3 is TGTGCCAGCACCCAAAAAGAGACCCAGTACTTC. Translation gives CASTQKETQYF.

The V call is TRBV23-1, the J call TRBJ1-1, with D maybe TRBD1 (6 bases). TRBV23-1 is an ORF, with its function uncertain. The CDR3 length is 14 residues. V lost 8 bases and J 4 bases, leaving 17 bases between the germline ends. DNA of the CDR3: TGCGCCAGCCTAGCTAACAGGGTAGGCACTGAAGCTTTCTTT. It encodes CASLANRVGTEAFF.

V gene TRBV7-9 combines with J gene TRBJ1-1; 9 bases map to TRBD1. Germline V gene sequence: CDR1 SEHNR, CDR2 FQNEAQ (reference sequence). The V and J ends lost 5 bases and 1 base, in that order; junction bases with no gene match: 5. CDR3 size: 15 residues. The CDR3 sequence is CASSRGTGPNTEAFF. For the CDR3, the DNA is TGTGCCAGCAGCCGGGGGACAGGGCCGAACACTGAAGCTTTCTTT.

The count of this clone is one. CDR3 sequence: CASSRGVNTEAFF. CDR3 DNA: TGCGCCAGCAGCCGGGGAGTGAACACTGAAGCTTTCTTT. This chain links TRBV10-1 with TRBJ1-1; D is uncertain. Germline CDR1 and CDR2: WNHNN and SYGVQD (reference sequence). The CDR3 totals 13 residues. V lost 6 bases and J 0 bases, leaving 8 bases between the germline ends.

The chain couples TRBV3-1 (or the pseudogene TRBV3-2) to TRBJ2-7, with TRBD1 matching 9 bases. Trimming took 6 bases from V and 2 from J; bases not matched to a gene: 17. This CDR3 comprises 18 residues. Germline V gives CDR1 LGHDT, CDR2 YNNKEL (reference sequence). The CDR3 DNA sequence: TGTGCCAGCAGAAGGTTACGTCCCCGGGACAGGGCTACCTACGAGCAGTACTTC. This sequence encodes CASRRLRPRDRATYEQYF.

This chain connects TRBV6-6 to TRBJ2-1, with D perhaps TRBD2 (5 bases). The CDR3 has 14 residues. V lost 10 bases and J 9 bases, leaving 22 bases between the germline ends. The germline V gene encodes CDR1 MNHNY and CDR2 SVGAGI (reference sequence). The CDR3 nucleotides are TGTGCCATCAGCCCCGGGCTAGCAGTGAGTGAGCAGTTCTTC. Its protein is CAISPGLAVSEQFF.

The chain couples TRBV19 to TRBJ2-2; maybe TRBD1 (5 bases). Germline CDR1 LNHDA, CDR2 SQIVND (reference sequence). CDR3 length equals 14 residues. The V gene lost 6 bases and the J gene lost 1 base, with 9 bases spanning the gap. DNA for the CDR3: TGTGCCAGTAGCAGGGAACTGAACACCGGGGAGCTGTTTTTT. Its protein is CASSRELNTGELFF.

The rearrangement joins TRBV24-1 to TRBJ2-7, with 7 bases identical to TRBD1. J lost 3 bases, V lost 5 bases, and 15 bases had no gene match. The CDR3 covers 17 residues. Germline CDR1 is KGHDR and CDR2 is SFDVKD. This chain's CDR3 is CATSVTSLRQGHYEQYF. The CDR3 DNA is TGTGCCACCAGTGTGACGTCCCTTAGACAGGGACACTACGAGCAGTACTTC.

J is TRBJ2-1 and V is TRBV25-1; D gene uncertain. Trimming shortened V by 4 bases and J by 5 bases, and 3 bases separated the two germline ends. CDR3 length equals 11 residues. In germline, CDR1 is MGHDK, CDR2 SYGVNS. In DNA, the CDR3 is TGTGCCAGCAGTGGGCACAATGAGCAGTTCTTC. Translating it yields CASSGHNEQFF. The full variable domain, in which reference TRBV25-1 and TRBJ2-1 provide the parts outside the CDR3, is EADIYQTPRYLVIGTGKKITLECSQTMGHDKMYWYQQDPGMELHLIHYSYGVNSTEKGDLSSESTVSRIRTEHFPLTLESARPSHTSQYLCASSGHNEQFFGPGTRLTVL.

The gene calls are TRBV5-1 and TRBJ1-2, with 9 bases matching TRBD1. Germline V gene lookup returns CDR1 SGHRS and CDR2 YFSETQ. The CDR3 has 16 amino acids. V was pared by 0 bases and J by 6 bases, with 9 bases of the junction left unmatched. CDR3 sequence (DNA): TGCGCCAGCAGCTTGGTCGGGACAGGGCCTACTGATGGCTACACCTTC. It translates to CASSLVGTGPTDGYTF. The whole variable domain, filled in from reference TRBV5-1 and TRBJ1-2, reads KAGVTQTPRYLIKTRGQQVTLSCSPISGHRSVSWYQQTPGQGLQFLFEYFSETQRNKGNFPGRFSGRQFSNSRSEMNVSTLELGDSALYLCASSLVGTGPTDGYTFGSGTRLTVV.

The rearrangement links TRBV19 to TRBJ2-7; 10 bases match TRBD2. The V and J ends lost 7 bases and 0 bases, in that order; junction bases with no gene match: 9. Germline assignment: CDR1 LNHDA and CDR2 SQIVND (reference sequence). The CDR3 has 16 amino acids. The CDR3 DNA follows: TGTGCCAGTATTCCTTTGGGACTAGCGTCCTCCTACGAGCAGTACTTC. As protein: CASIPLGLASSYEQYF.

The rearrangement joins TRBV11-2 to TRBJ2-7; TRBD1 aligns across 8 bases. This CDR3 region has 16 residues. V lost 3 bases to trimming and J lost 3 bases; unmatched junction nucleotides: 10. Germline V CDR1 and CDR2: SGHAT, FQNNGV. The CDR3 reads CASSFLHTGQGYEQYF. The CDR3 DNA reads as TGTGCCAGCAGCTTCCTCCATACCGGACAGGGCTACGAGCAGTACTTC.

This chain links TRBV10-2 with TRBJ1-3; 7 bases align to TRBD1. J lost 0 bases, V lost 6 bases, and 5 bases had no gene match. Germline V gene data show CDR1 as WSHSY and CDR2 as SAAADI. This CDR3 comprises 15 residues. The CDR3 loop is CASSGQATSGNTIYF. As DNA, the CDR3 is TGCGCCAGCAGCGGACAGGCCACCTCTGGAAACACCATATATTTT.

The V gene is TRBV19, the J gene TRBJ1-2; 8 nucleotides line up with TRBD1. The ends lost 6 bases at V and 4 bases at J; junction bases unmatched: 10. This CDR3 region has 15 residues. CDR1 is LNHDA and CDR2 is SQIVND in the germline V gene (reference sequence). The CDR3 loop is CASSIFGTGVYGYTF. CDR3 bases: TGTGCCAGTAGCATTTTCGGGACAGGAGTCTATGGCTACACCTTC.

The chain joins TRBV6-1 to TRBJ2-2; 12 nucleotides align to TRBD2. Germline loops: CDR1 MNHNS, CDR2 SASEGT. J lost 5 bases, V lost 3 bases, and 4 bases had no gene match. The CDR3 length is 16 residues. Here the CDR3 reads CASSDPGTSGTGELFF. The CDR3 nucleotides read TGTGCCAGCAGTGATCCCGGGACTAGCGGGACCGGGGAGCTGTTTTTT.

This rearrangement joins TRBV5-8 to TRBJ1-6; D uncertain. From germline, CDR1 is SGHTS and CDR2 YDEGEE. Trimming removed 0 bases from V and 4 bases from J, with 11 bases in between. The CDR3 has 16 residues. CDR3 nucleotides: TGTGCCAGCAGCTTGGGGTCGGTCCGATATAATTCACCCCTCCACTTT. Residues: CASSLGSVRYNSPLHF.